The T cell receptor (beta chain) under discussion was sequenced for a study of T cells after yellow fever vaccination. Whole-study results and caveats: A weaker but faster secondary response was observed, peaking on day 5 versus 15.

V shed 9 bases and J shed 5 bases, with 19 bases lying between them. Per the germline V gene, CDR1 is MNHNS and CDR2 is SASEGT. There are 14 residues in the CDR3. Via MiXCR, TCRdb re-called the 5' RACE reads, giving one row per CDR3 protein. Of under 200,000 distinct CDR3 sequences listed, under 7.5% were seen once; the top ten hold under 3%. This clonotype showed up many times. As yet, its antigen is unknown. The sequenced sample was CD4+ T cells sorted from PBMCs, obtained more than 4 days after the first yellow fever vaccination. This receptor was taken from a man younger than 35 who received the YFV17D yellow fever vaccine. The chain is built from TRBV6-1 and TRBJ2-5; possibly TRBD2 for D (6 bases). CDR3 in amino acids: CASTRDFFRETQYF. The DNA of the CDR3 is TGTGCCAGTACCCGGGACTTTTTTCGGGAGACCCAGTACTTC.